Listed here are 2 T cell receptor beta chains from one sample, sequenced in a study of shared clonotypes between healthy human individuals. Using immunoSEQ multiplex PCR, the repertoire was profiled, and TCRdb retains in-frame clones only, with some absent. The data contain over 2 million clones, just under 95% of them singletons. The sequenced sample was naive CD4+ T cells from PBMCs. Subset denoted: CD45RA+ positively selected. The receptors derive from a man in his late teens or twenties in good health. Some clones in this sample may be carry-over from other donors' samples.

V is TRBV4-1 and J is TRBJ1-1, with D uncertain. CDR3 length: 13 amino acids. V dropped 0 bases and J dropped 9 bases, with 11 bases sitting between them. Per the germline V gene, CDR1 is MGHRA and CDR2 is YSYEKL. The DNA of the CDR3 is TGCGCCAGCAGCCAAGATTTTTTCAGACAAGCTTTCTTT. Encoded protein: CASSQDFFRQAFF.

This chain's CDR3 is CASSLMRAGNTIYF. For the CDR3, the DNA is TGCGCCAGCAGTTTAATGAGGGCTGGAAACACCATATATTTT. The rearrangement links TRBV10-2 to TRBJ1-3; D uncertain. The CDR3 has 14 residues. V gave up 5 bases and J gave up 2 bases, with 10 bases separating them. CDR1 is WSHSY, CDR2 SAAADI, per germline.